One sample yielded the 30 T cell receptor beta chains listed below, sequenced in a study of T cells after yellow fever vaccination. Each CDR3 protein gets one entry after TCRdb re-called the 5' RACE reads with MiXCR. The sample records 300,000 to 400,000 distinct CDR3 sequences, around 10% being singletons. Specimen: CD4+ T cells sorted from PBMCs, collected 45 days after the yellow fever booster vaccination. These receptors all stem from a man between 18 and 29 years old who received the YFV17D yellow fever vaccine.

This clonotype was observed many times. The chain has TRBV7-8 and TRBJ1-5; D remains ambiguous. V lost 0 bases and J lost 9, with 18 bases in between. The CDR3 totals 16 residues. Germline V gene sequence: CDR1 SGHVS, CDR2 FQNEAQ. In nucleotides, the CDR3 is TGTGCCAGCAGCTTAGCGCTCGGGCAGATTCAAGGGCCCCAGCATTTT. Translation gives CASSLALGQIQGPQHF.

The rearrangement joins TRBV11-2 to TRBJ2-6; 7 bases map to TRBD1. Per germline, CDR1 SGHAT and CDR2 FQNNGV. The length of the CDR3 is 17 residues. Germline trimming cut 5 bases from V and 2 bases from J; bases unmatched to any gene: 9. CDR3: CASSQYITGAGANVLTF. The CDR3 DNA reads as TGTGCCAGCAGCCAATATATTACAGGGGCTGGGGCCAACGTCCTGACTTTC. The full variable domain, rest sourced from reference TRBV11-2 and TRBJ2-6, is EAGVAQSPRYKIIEKRQSVAFWCNPISGHATLYWYQQILGQGPKLLIQFQNNGVVDDSQLPKDRFSAERLKGVDSTLKIQPAKLEDSAVYLCASSQYITGAGANVLTFGAGSRLTVL.

The chain employs TRBV4-1 and TRBJ2-1; D assignment may be TRBD1 or TRBD2 (5 bases each). The CDR3 is made up of 15 amino acids. Deletions cut 5 bases from V and 7 bases from J, with 18 bases between. CDR1 and CDR2 (germline): MGHRA, YSYEKL. The CDR3: CASSFQEGPGNEQFF. In DNA, the CDR3 is TGCGCCAGCAGCTTCCAAGAGGGGCCGGGAAATGAGCAGTTCTTC.

There are a few counts of this clonotype. This chain joins TRBV29-1 and TRBJ2-5, with TRBD2 matching 11 bases. CDR3 length: 14 residues. J was trimmed by 4 bases and V by 6 bases; bases with no gene match: 7. Germline CDR1 SQVTM, CDR2 ANQGSEA. The CDR3 bases are TGCAGCGTGCTGACTAGCGGGGCCCCAGAGACCCAGTACTTC. Its protein is CSVLTSGAPETQYF. Using reference TRBV29-1 and TRBJ2-5 for the parts outside the CDR3, the full variable domain is SAVISQKPSRDICQRGTSLTIQCQVDSQVTMMFWYRQQPGQSLTLIATANQGSEATYESGFVIDKFPISRPNLTFSTLTVSNMSPEDSSIYLCSVLTSGAPETQYFGPGTRLLVL.

The chain recombines TRBV6-2 or TRBV6-3 with TRBJ1-5; D unresolved. The CDR3 contains 15 residues. Trimming cost V 1 base and J 0 bases, with 7 bases left between them. Germline V gene lookup returns CDR1 MNHEY and CDR2 SVGEGT. CDR3 sequence reads: CASSYFRSSNQPQHF. CDR3 bases: TGTGCCAGCAGTTACTTCCGATCTAGCAATCAGCCCCAGCATTTT.

This clonotype was seen only a few times. J is TRBJ2-7 and V is TRBV12-3 or TRBV12-4; 7 bases agree with TRBD2. V shed 10 bases and J 7 bases; nucleotides not matched to a gene: 16. This CDR3 is 14 amino acids long. Here the CDR3 DNA reads TGTGCCACCAAGGCTCTAGCGGAACTTCCAGAGCAGTACTTC. This codes for CATKALAELPEQYF.

This chain connects TRBV29-1 to TRBJ2-3, with D perhaps matching TRBD1 or TRBD2 (5 bases each). CDR3 length equals 15 residues. The ends were cut back, 2 bases at V and 4 bases at J, with 16 bases in the middle. Germline CDR1 is SQVTM and CDR2 is ANQGSEA. CDR3 in amino acids: CSVEPGQAGPDTQYF. In nucleotides, the CDR3 is TGCAGCGTTGAACCGGGGCAGGCGGGCCCAGATACGCAGTATTTT.

This clonotype has just a few counts. This sequence joins TRBV7-9 and TRBJ2-7; D uncertain. This CDR3 is 13 amino acids long. Trimming stripped 3 bases from V and 3 bases from J, with 9 bases between. Per the germline V gene, CDR1 is SEHNR and CDR2 is FQNEAQ (reference sequence). The CDR3 spells CASSFLGFYEQYF. In DNA form, the CDR3 reads TGTGCCAGCAGCTTCTTAGGCTTCTACGAGCAGTACTTC.

V usage is TRBV15 and J usage is TRBJ2-3; D not resolved. From germline, CDR1 is LNHNV and CDR2 YYDKDF (reference sequence). V was trimmed by 0 bases and J by 5 bases, leaving 6 bases between them. The length of the CDR3 is 13 residues. The CDR3 protein is CATSRDFIDTQYF. The CDR3 DNA reads as TGTGCCACCAGCAGAGATTTTATAGATACGCAGTATTTT.

This clonotype has a count of ten or more. This sequence joins TRBV20-1 and TRBJ2-1; tentative D call: TRBD2 (6 bases). V lost 6 bases and J 3 bases, leaving 12 bases between the germline ends. From germline, CDR1 is DFQATT and CDR2 SNEGSKA (reference sequence). CDR3 length: 13 residues. CDR3 residues: CSAPRDFYNEQFF. In DNA, the CDR3 is TGCAGTGCCCCCCGGGACTTCTACAATGAGCAGTTCTTC.

The chain carries TRBV20-1 and TRBJ2-3; D unclear. V was trimmed by 0 bases and J by 0 bases, leaving 7 bases between them. This CDR3 has 14 residues. The germline gives CDR1 DFQATT, CDR2 SNEGSKA (reference sequence). CDR3 protein: CSAREGLSTDTQYF. In DNA form, the CDR3 reads TGCAGTGCTAGAGAAGGCCTTAGCACAGATACGCAGTATTTT.

This clonotype was detected a few times. The rearrangement links TRBV6-5 to TRBJ2-4; the match to TRBD1 covers 9 bases. The CDR3 extends over 17 amino acids. J was trimmed by 3 bases and V by 0 bases; bases with no gene match: 6. Germline assignment: CDR1 MNHEY and CDR2 SVGAGI. CDR3 loop: CASSYSGTGSGKNIQYF. CDR3 nucleotide sequence: TGTGCCAGCAGTTACTCTGGGACAGGGTCAGGCAAAAACATTCAGTACTTC.

The gene calls are TRBV11-3 and TRBJ2-2; 7 bases are a match to TRBD1. CDR3 length: 14 amino acids. The germline V gene encodes CDR1 SGHNT and CDR2 YENEEA. The trim removed 5 bases at V and 4 bases at J, leaving 4 bases unmatched. Here the CDR3 reads CASSPTGITGELFF. The DNA of the CDR3 is TGTGCCAGCAGCCCGACAGGGATCACCGGGGAGCTGTTTTTT.

This clonotype was counted only a few times. The gene calls are TRBV24-1 and TRBJ2-5; D call uncertain. The CDR3 length is 13 residues. Germline V gene lookup returns CDR1 KGHDR and CDR2 SFDVKD. V lost 5 bases and J lost 3, with 9 bases in between. This CDR3 reads CATSGTSKETQYF. CDR3 nucleotide sequence: TGTGCCACCAGTGGGACGTCGAAAGAGACCCAGTACTTC.

This clonotype was recorded a few times. The chain uses TRBV27 and TRBJ2-7; 8 bases map to TRBD1. V shed 4 bases, J shed 5 bases, and the junction held 7 bases outside the gene matches. CDR1 and CDR2 (germline): MNHEY, SMNVEV (reference sequence). The CDR3 is made up of 14 amino acids. The CDR3 loop reads CASSSAGTGNEQYV. CDR3 DNA sequence: TGTGCCAGCAGTTCCGCCGGGACAGGTAACGAGCAGTACGTC.

This clonotype was observed a handful of times. The chain recombines TRBV6-2 or TRBV6-3 with TRBJ1-2; possibly TRBD1 for D (5 bases). Germline loops: CDR1 MNHEY, CDR2 SVGEGT. Trimming took off 2 bases at V and 8 bases at J, with 6 bases between the two ends. This CDR3 has 11 residues. For the CDR3, the DNA is TGTGCCAGCAGTTACAAGGGGGGCTACACCTTC. This translates into CASSYKGGYTF.

The chain employs TRBV5-1 and TRBJ2-7, with TRBD1 matching over 7 bases. This CDR3 has 16 residues. V was clipped by 5 bases and J by 0 bases; unmatched bases: 11. The germline V gene has CDR1 SGHRS and CDR2 YFSETQ. CDR3 sequence: CASSYMTGTVSYEQYF. The CDR3 bases are TGCGCCAGCAGTTATATGACAGGGACGGTCTCCTACGAGCAGTACTTC.

The chain employs TRBV7-6 and TRBJ1-2, with D maybe TRBD1 (5 bases). The CDR3 is made up of 15 amino acids. Germline loops: CDR1 SGHVS, CDR2 FNYEAQ. Trimming stripped 1 base from V and 4 bases from J, with 13 bases between. Here the CDR3 reads CASSLEPGRTYGYTF. Written as DNA, the CDR3 is TGTGCCAGCAGCTTAGAACCAGGGAGGACCTATGGCTACACCTTC.

This clonotype was picked up a small number of times. Written as DNA, the CDR3 is TGTGCCATCAGGGACGGAGAGACCCAGTACTTC. Protein sequence: CAIRDGETQYF. The V gene is TRBV10-3, the J gene TRBJ2-5, with unresolved D. This CDR3 contains 11 residues. The V end lost 6 bases, the J end lost 4 bases, and 6 bases lay between the germline ends. The germline CDR1 and CDR2 sequences are ENHRY and SYGVKD.

The V and J genes are TRBV28 and TRBJ1-4; weak D call: TRBD1 (6 bases). Germline V CDR1 and CDR2: MDHEN, SYDVKM. The length of the CDR3 is 13 residues. V was trimmed by 5 bases and J by 4 bases, leaving 8 bases between them. DNA for the CDR3: TGTGCCAGCAGTGGGGACAATAATGAAAAACTGTTTTTT. Encoded protein: CASSGDNNEKLFF.

This chain joins TRBV20-1 and TRBJ2-5, with 11 bases identical to TRBD2. The ends lost 0 bases at V and 5 bases at J; junction bases unmatched: 5. Looked up from germline, CDR1 is DFQATT and CDR2 is SNEGSKA (reference sequence). The CDR3 is 15 amino acids. CDR3: CSARETSGAGETQYF. CDR3 coding DNA: TGCAGTGCTAGAGAGACTAGCGGGGCCGGGGAGACCCAGTACTTC.

The sample holds a few counts of this clonotype. The chain uses TRBV11-1 and TRBJ2-4, with 7 bases aligning to TRBD1. The CDR3 is 15 amino acids. Germline trimming cut 6 bases from V and 1 base from J; bases unmatched to any gene: 6. The germline V gene encodes CDR1 SGHAT and CDR2 FQDESV (reference sequence). The CDR3 nucleotides read TGTGCCAGCAGACAATCACAGGGGGCCAAAAACATTCAGTACTTC. Translating gives CASRQSQGAKNIQYF.

This clonotype turned up a few times. The chain recombines TRBV6-1 with TRBJ2-1, with D unresolved. The CDR3 covers 11 residues. Germline CDR1 MNHNS, CDR2 SASEGT. V was clipped by 6 bases and J by 7 bases, with 7 bases between them. CDR3 residues: CASRIRNEQFF. Here the CDR3 DNA reads TGTGCCAGCAGGATTCGGAATGAGCAGTTCTTC.

The chain recombines TRBV24-1 with TRBJ2-2; D is possibly TRBD1 or TRBD2 (6 bases each). The CDR3 totals 17 residues. CDR1 KGHDR and CDR2 SFDVKD come from the germline V gene. The V end was cut by 0 bases, the J end by 2 bases, with 12 bases between. DNA of the CDR3: TGTGCCACCAGTGATTTGCCCGGGGGCCTCAACACCGGGGAGCTGTTTTTT. Translated, it gives CATSDLPGGLNTGELFF.

This chain uses TRBV4-3 with TRBJ1-5; D is unclear. The V end was cut by 1 base, the J end by 9 bases, with 10 bases between. Looked up from germline, CDR1 is LGHNA and CDR2 is YSLEER. The CDR3 has 13 residues. CDR3 nucleotides: TGCGCCAGCAGCCAAGGAGTTTTATTGCCCCAGCATTTT. Translation: CASSQGVLLPQHF.

The table lists this clonotype with a few counts. The genes are TRBV5-1 and TRBJ2-5; D could derive from TRBD1 or TRBD2 (5 bases each). This CDR3 has 13 residues. The V gene lost 5 bases and the J gene lost 5 bases, with 13 bases spanning the gap. Germline loops: CDR1 SGHRS, CDR2 YFSETQ. CDR3 loop: CASRGTWDETQYF. The CDR3 DNA sequence: TGCGCCAGCAGAGGGACCTGGGACGAGACCCAGTACTTC.

By its share, this clonotype is medium-sized (0.01 to 0.1%). The chain carries TRBV10-2 and TRBJ2-7, with D perhaps TRBD1 or TRBD2 (5 bases each). CDR1 WSHSY and CDR2 SAAADI come from the germline V gene. The ends were cut back, 8 bases at V and 3 bases at J, with 20 bases in the middle. This CDR3 is 15 amino acids long. The CDR3 loop is CASQEPSGTFYEQYF. CDR3 nucleotides: TGCGCCAGCCAAGAGCCCTCGGGGACCTTCTACGAGCAGTACTTC.

This clonotype turned up a few times. The CDR3 DNA sequence: TGCGCCAGCAGCCTATTAGGGCAGATTGGCACCGGGGAGCTGTTTTTT. This translates into CASSLLGQIGTGELFF. This sequence joins TRBV5-1 and TRBJ2-2; D unclear. Germline V gene lookup returns CDR1 SGHRS and CDR2 YFSETQ. The CDR3 runs to 16 residues. V was pared by 4 bases and J by 4 bases, with 17 bases between.

This clonotype has ten or more counts. The rearrangement joins TRBV5-4 to TRBJ2-3; D remains ambiguous. V lost 1 base and J lost 2, with 5 bases in between. This CDR3 spans 13 amino acids. Per germline, CDR1 SGHNT and CDR2 YYREEE (reference sequence). The CDR3, as DNA: TGTGCCAGCAGCTTGTTTACCACAGATACGCAGTATTTT. Translating gives CASSLFTTDTQYF.

The rearrangement joins TRBV12-3 or TRBV12-4 to TRBJ1-1, with 7 positions matching TRBD1. The CDR3 consists of 15 residues. Trimming removed 3 bases from V and 3 bases from J; junction bases left unmatched: 7. The CDR3: CASSFGGGADTEAFF. The DNA of the CDR3 is TGTGCCAGCAGTTTCGGAGGGGGCGCGGACACTGAAGCTTTCTTT.